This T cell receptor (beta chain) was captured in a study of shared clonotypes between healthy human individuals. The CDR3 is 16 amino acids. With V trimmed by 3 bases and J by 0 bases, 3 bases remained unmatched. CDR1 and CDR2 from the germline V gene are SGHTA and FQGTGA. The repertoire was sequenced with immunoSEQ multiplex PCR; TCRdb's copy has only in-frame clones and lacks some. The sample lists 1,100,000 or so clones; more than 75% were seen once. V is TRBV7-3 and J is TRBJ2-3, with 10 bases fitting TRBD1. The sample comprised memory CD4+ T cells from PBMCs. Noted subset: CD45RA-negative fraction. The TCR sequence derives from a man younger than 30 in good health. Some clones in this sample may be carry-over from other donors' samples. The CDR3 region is CASSLRTGGSTDTQYF. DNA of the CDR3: TGTGCCAGCAGCTTGAGGACAGGGGGTAGCACAGATACGCAGTATTTT.